The sequence of this T cell receptor beta chain was determined in a study of blood T cell repertoires in COVID-19. In the study overall: COVID-19 samples from acute and convalescent phases originated in the United States, Italy and Spain.

In the original analysis: How many nucleated cells were present was estimated from reference gene primer amplification. Generated by immunoSEQ multiplex PCR, the TCRdb table keeps only in-frame clones and is missing some. V and J calls and clone size are as listed in that table; D and trimming were resolved from the DNA. This repertoire shows around 99,000 clones, about four fifths found once; its top ten account for 4% to 5.5%. This CDR3 has 15 amino acids. J was trimmed by 8 bases and V by 4 bases; bases with no gene match: 8. The V gene's germline CDR1 is MDHEN and CDR2 SYDVKM. Sequenced material: peripheral blood. This clonotype was obtained from a human donor in a cohort sampled during active COVID-19. This sequence joins TRBV28 and TRBJ1-1; 12 nucleotides line up with TRBD1. Written as DNA, the CDR3 is TGTGCCAGCAGTTACCTCCCGGGGACAGGGGGCGAAGCTTTCTTT. Amino acid sequence: CASSYLPGTGGEAFF.